This T cell receptor (beta chain) was sequenced in a study of blood T cell repertoires in COVID-19. At the level of the study: In each case, the material was cDNA or gDNA derived from T cells, B-cell-depleted T cells, or PBMCs.

Clones were read by immunoSEQ multiplex PCR, and TCRdb kept only the in-frame ones, dropping some. The sample has around 210,000 clones; 75% to 85% are singletons. The CDR3 has 12 residues. Between the trimmed V and J ends, which lost 7 bases and 0 bases, there was a span of 7 bases. CDR1 and CDR2 (germline): SNHLY, FYNNEI. The TCR was taken from a human donor in a cohort sampled during active COVID-19. The chain couples TRBV2 to TRBJ2-7; D gene ambiguous. The sample consisted of peripheral blood. This CDR3 reads CASKDISYEQYF. DNA for the CDR3: TGTGCCAGCAAAGACATCTCCTACGAGCAGTACTTC.